The 22 T cell receptor beta chains presented below share a single source sample, sequenced in a study of shared clonotypes between healthy human individuals. Sequencing used immunoSEQ multiplex PCR; TCRdb keeps in-frame clones, though not all of them. The top ten clones hold 0.32% of a sample with some 380,000 clones, about 96% of them seen once. Sample: memory CD8+ T cells sorted from blood. Noted subset: CD45RO+ cells pooled with CCR7-negative TemRA cells. The receptors here all came from a man in his thirties or forties in good health.

The genes are TRBV5-4 and TRBJ2-5, with 8 bases fitting TRBD2. The CDR3 has 15 residues. Trimming removed 4 bases from V and 5 bases from J; junction bases left unmatched: 10. CDR1 is SGHNT and CDR2 is YYREEE in the germline V gene (reference sequence). The CDR3 reads CASSPSGSGGETQYF. For the CDR3, the DNA is TGTGCCAGCAGCCCGAGCGGGAGCGGGGGTGAGACCCAGTACTTC.

With respect to this clone: The sample carries other DNA sequences with the same CDR3. This sequence joins TRBV5-1 and TRBJ2-5, with D unresolved. With 3 bases removed from V and 4 bases from J, the gap between germline ends came to 7 bases. The CDR3 is 12 residues long. Germline lookup yields CDR1 SGHRS and CDR2 YFSETQ. Here the CDR3 reads CASSSRGETQYF. The CDR3 DNA reads TGCGCCAGCAGCTCCAGAGGAGAGACCCAGTACTTC.

This chain connects TRBV11-2 to TRBJ2-5; D uncertain. The V and J ends lost 5 bases and 5 bases respectively, with 9 bases between them. Per the germline V gene, CDR1 is SGHAT and CDR2 is FQNNGV. CDR3 length: 12 amino acids. The CDR3 DNA reads TGTGCCAGCAGCCCGCCCGGGGAGACCCAGTACTTC. This gives the protein CASSPPGETQYF. Complete variable domain (other parts from reference TRBV11-2 and TRBJ2-5): EAGVAQSPRYKIIEKRQSVAFWCNPISGHATLYWYQQILGQGPKLLIQFQNNGVVDDSQLPKDRFSAERLKGVDSTLKIQPAKLEDSAVYLCASSPPGETQYFGPGTRLLVL.

The J gene is TRBJ2-7, the V gene TRBV27, with 9 bases that match TRBD1. There are 15 residues in the CDR3. Looked up from germline, CDR1 is MNHEY and CDR2 is SMNVEV (reference sequence). The ends lost 1 base at V and 6 bases at J; junction bases unmatched: 7. In DNA, the CDR3 is TGTGCCAGCAGTTTATTGGGACAGGGCTCGGGCGAGCAGTACTTC. It specifies CASSLLGQGSGEQYF.

In its sample, this clone was seen once. Here the CDR3 reads CATQRSGWAFF. DNA of the CDR3: TGTGCCACCCAGAGGAGCGGATGGGCTTTCTTT. The chain has TRBV15 and TRBJ1-1, with D unresolved. The CDR3 spans 11 residues. V was cut by 8 bases and J by 11 bases, with 15 bases left in between. The V gene's germline CDR1 is LNHNV and CDR2 YYDKDF (reference sequence).

J is TRBJ1-2 and V is TRBV27; D is perhaps TRBD1 (5 bases). Between the trimmed V and J ends, which lost 7 bases and 5 bases, there was a span of 20 bases. CDR1 MNHEY and CDR2 SMNVEV come from the germline V gene (reference sequence). This CDR3 region has 15 residues. The CDR3 reads CASTPTGGLRYGYTF. Here the CDR3 DNA reads TGTGCCAGCACCCCAACAGGAGGGCTCCGGTATGGCTACACCTTC.

The chain recombines TRBV10-3 with TRBJ2-3; a weak D match, TRBD2 (6 bases). V shed 11 bases and J shed 0 bases, with 12 bases lying between them. Germline-derived CDR1 and CDR2 are ENHRY and SYGVKD. This CDR3 is 13 amino acids long. The CDR3 protein is CASSRESTDTQYF. CDR3 DNA sequence: TGTGCCTCCTCCCGGGAGAGCACAGATACGCAGTATTTT.

The V and J genes are TRBV11-1 and TRBJ2-3; 9 bases align to TRBD1. V lost 0 bases, J lost 4 bases, and 8 bases stayed unmatched. The CDR3 has 17 residues. Germline values: CDR1 SGHAT, CDR2 FQDESV (reference sequence). The CDR3 DNA is TGTGCCAGCAGCTTAGCCTACGCGGGACAGGGTGCAGATACGCAGTATTTT. This gives the protein CASSLAYAGQGADTQYF.

The rearrangement joins TRBV5-1 to TRBJ2-4, with no clear D. The CDR3 consists of 12 residues. Trimming pared 8 bases from V and 6 bases from J, leaving 12 bases between. CDR1 and CDR2 from the germline V gene are SGHRS and YFSETQ. The chain's CDR3 is CASTGPLNIQYF. In DNA, the CDR3 is TGCGCCAGTACTGGACCTCTAAACATTCAGTACTTC.

The chain employs TRBV5-6 and TRBJ2-3; D possibly corresponds to TRBD2 (6 bases). V was pared by 0 bases and J by 4 bases, with 6 bases between. This CDR3 contains 13 residues. Germline V lookup: CDR1 SGHDT, CDR2 YYEEEE. The CDR3 sequence is CASSLGLADTQYF. DNA for the CDR3: TGTGCCAGCAGCTTGGGACTAGCAGATACGCAGTATTTT.

J is TRBJ2-6 and V is TRBV27; TRBD1 agrees at 8 bases. The CDR3 runs 15 residues. V lost 6 bases to trimming and J lost 0 bases; unmatched junction nucleotides: 1. The germline V gene encodes CDR1 MNHEY and CDR2 SMNVEV (reference sequence). The CDR3 here is CASRTGDSGANVLTF. The CDR3, as DNA: TGTGCCAGCAGGACAGGGGACTCTGGGGCCAACGTCCTGACTTTC.

This chain joins TRBV2 and TRBJ2-7; 13 bases line up with TRBD2. The length of the CDR3 is 16 residues. Trimming took 10 bases from V and 2 from J; bases not matched to a gene: 11. CDR1 is SNHLY, CDR2 FYNNEI, per germline. CDR3 DNA: TGTGCCATCCGAGGACTAGCGGGAGAAAGGACCTACGAGCAGTACTTC. Translated: CAIRGLAGERTYEQYF.

The chain uses TRBV10-2 and TRBJ1-3, with 10 bases fitting TRBD1. V shed 2 bases and J 5 bases; nucleotides not matched to a gene: 0. Per germline, CDR1 WSHSY and CDR2 SAAADI. The CDR3 is 14 amino acids. CDR3 region: CASSEDRGRNTIYF. The CDR3 DNA is TGCGCCAGCAGTGAGGACAGGGGGCGAAACACCATATATTTT.

The rearrangement links TRBV23-1 to TRBJ1-5; the D gene is possibly TRBD1 (5 bases). TRBV23-1 is classed as an ORF, of uncertain function. Trimming stripped 2 bases from V and 3 bases from J, with 26 bases between. CDR3 size: 20 residues. CDR3 region: CASSQRTLDTGLGHNQPQHF. The CDR3 DNA reads as TGCGCCAGCAGTCAACGTACCTTGGACACTGGATTGGGGCACAATCAGCCCCAGCATTTT.

The genes are TRBV19 and TRBJ2-6; D remains unclear. Germline V gives CDR1 LNHDA, CDR2 SQIVND (reference sequence). The length of the CDR3 is 13 residues. Deletions cut 6 bases from V and 0 bases from J, with 3 bases between. CDR3 residues: CASRLSGANVLTF. The CDR3 nucleotides read TGTGCCAGTAGACTCTCTGGGGCCAACGTCCTGACTTTC.

The chain couples TRBV5-1 to TRBJ1-2, with a tentative D call TRBD1 (6 bases). CDR3 size: 14 residues. Trimming removed 0 bases at V and 5 bases at J, with 11 bases between. Germline CDR1 is SGHRS and CDR2 is YFSETQ. CDR3 in amino acids: CASSLDEGGYGYTF. The CDR3 nucleotides are TGCGCCAGCAGCTTGGATGAGGGGGGTTATGGCTACACCTTC.

V gene TRBV7-9 combines with J gene TRBJ2-7; D is unresolved. Trimming stripped 1 base from V and 3 bases from J, with 7 bases between. The CDR3 contains 13 residues. CDR1 and CDR2 from the germline V gene are SEHNR and FQNEAQ (reference sequence). Here the CDR3 reads CASSLVHVYEQYF. For the CDR3, the DNA is TGTGCCAGCAGCTTAGTACACGTCTACGAGCAGTACTTC.

The rearrangement links TRBV7-9 to TRBJ1-2; TRBD1 is a possible D gene (5 bases). Germline loops: CDR1 SEHNR, CDR2 FQNEAQ (reference sequence). V lost 4 bases and J 6 bases, leaving 18 bases between the germline ends. The CDR3 is made up of 15 amino acids. The CDR3 loop reads CASSSDSFPRDGYTF. CDR3 DNA sequence: TGTGCCAGCAGCTCTGACAGCTTCCCTAGGGATGGCTACACCTTC.

The CDR3 loop reads CAWRPDTAYEQYF. As DNA, the CDR3 is TGTGCCTGGAGGCCAGACACGGCCTACGAGCAGTACTTC. This rearrangement joins TRBV30 to TRBJ2-7, with no clear D. CDR3 length equals 13 residues. The V end lost 3 bases, the J end lost 2 bases, and 11 bases lay between the germline ends. Germline CDR1 and CDR2: GTSNPN and SVGIG (reference sequence).

CDR3: CASSPPGLAGGQAYF. The CDR3 DNA sequence: TGTGCCAGCAGTCCCCCGGGACTAGCGGGAGGGCAGGCGTACTTC. The gene calls are TRBV28 and TRBJ2-7; TRBD2 matches 16 bases. V lost 5 bases and J lost 12; bases outside the gene matches: 10. Germline V gene sequence: CDR1 MDHEN, CDR2 SYDVKM. The CDR3 length is 15 residues.

The chain combines TRBV10-3 with TRBJ2-1, with D perhaps matching TRBD1 (6 bases). V lost 10 bases and J lost 6, with 19 bases in between. CDR1 is ENHRY and CDR2 is SYGVKD in the germline V gene. The CDR3 is 14 amino acids. The CDR3 here is CASNGPGVFNEQFF. CDR3 bases: TGTGCCAGCAACGGTCCAGGGGTCTTCAATGAGCAGTTCTTC.

This chain uses TRBV5-1 with TRBJ2-1, with 8 bases lining up with TRBD1. The CDR3 has 15 amino acids. The V segment lost 6 bases and the J segment 2 bases; nucleotides outside the gene matches: 7. The germline gives CDR1 SGHRS, CDR2 YFSETQ. The CDR3 sequence: CASTKQGGTYNEQFF. CDR3 sequence (DNA): TGCGCCAGCACAAAACAGGGGGGCACCTACAATGAGCAGTTCTTC.